What follows are 17 T cell receptor beta chains derived from one specimen sequenced in a study of beta chain features in type 1 diabetes. Reverse transcription of all isolated RNA meant that expressed TCRB transcripts were sequenced. The table came from immunoSEQ multiplex PCR; TCRdb's copy has only in-frame clones and leaves some out. The sample includes around 250,000 clones, roughly 14% of them seen just once. Sequenced material: naive CD4+ T cells from blood. The receptor source for this set is a woman in her forties in good health.

The J gene is TRBJ1-1, the V gene TRBV5-1; TRBD1 is a possible D gene (6 bases). The CDR3 covers 13 residues. CDR1 and CDR2 from the germline V gene are SGHRS and YFSETQ. The ends were cut back, 4 bases at V and 1 base at J, with 8 bases in the middle. The CDR3 here is CASSKGENTEAFF. Here the CDR3 DNA reads TGCGCCAGCAGCAAGGGGGAGAACACTGAAGCTTTCTTT.

This clone was counted a few times. The chain recombines TRBV23-1 with TRBJ1-3; D ambiguous. TRBV23-1 is an ORF, and what it does is uncertain. This CDR3 has 15 amino acids. The ends were cut back, 3 bases at V and 0 bases at J, with 9 bases in the middle. CDR3 sequence (DNA): TGCGCCAGCAGTCATCAGATACGCTCTGGAAACACCATATATTTT. Its protein is CASSHQIRSGNTIYF.

This clone has more than one count but fewer than ten. This chain connects TRBV23-1 to TRBJ2-7, with D possibly being TRBD1 (5 bases). TRBV23-1 is identified as an open reading frame with a role that is uncertain. The V end lost 3 bases, the J end lost 3 bases, and 12 bases lay between the germline ends. The CDR3 has 14 residues. The CDR3, as DNA: TGCGCCAGCAGTCATGGCCACCAGGGCTACGAGCAGTACTTC. This encodes CASSHGHQGYEQYF.

The chain joins TRBV5-1 to TRBJ2-5; 14 nucleotides match TRBD2. Germline CDR1 and CDR2: SGHRS and YFSETQ. J was trimmed by 5 bases and V by 2 bases; bases with no gene match: 5. CDR3 length: 16 amino acids. CDR3 coding DNA: TGCGCCAGCAGCTTCGGACTAGCGGGGGGCGGTGAGACCCAGTACTTC. This sequence encodes CASSFGLAGGGETQYF.

This clone was seen many times. The chain joins TRBV10-3 to TRBJ2-5; D not resolved. The CDR3 is made up of 12 amino acids. V was trimmed by 2 bases and J by 8 bases, leaving 9 bases between them. CDR1 is ENHRY and CDR2 is SYGVKD in the germline V gene. The CDR3 loop reads CAISEPGGTQYF. The CDR3, as DNA: TGTGCCATCAGTGAGCCTGGCGGCACCCAGTACTTC.

This clone was observed a few times. As DNA, the CDR3 is TGTGCCAGCAGTTTAGCGGGGACCACCGGGGAGCTGTTTTTT. Translated: CASSLAGTTGELFF. The rearrangement joins TRBV27 to TRBJ2-2; a weak D match, TRBD2 (6 bases). Germline CDR1 MNHEY, CDR2 SMNVEV (reference sequence). Trimming removed 2 bases at V and 4 bases at J, with 8 bases between. This CDR3 contains 14 residues.

J is TRBJ1-5 and V is TRBV6-6, with D possibly matching TRBD1 (6 bases). Trimming left V 5 bases short and J 5 bases short, with 16 bases between. The germline V gene has CDR1 MNHNY and CDR2 SVGAGI (reference sequence). This CDR3 has 15 residues. Here the CDR3 reads CASSPGFGTHQPQHF. The CDR3 DNA sequence: TGTGCCAGCAGTCCAGGGTTTGGGACACATCAGCCCCAGCATTTT.

This clone has a handful of counts. The rearrangement links TRBV5-6 to TRBJ1-1, with 7 bases aligning to TRBD1. The germline V gene encodes CDR1 SGHDT and CDR2 YYEEEE. The CDR3 runs 14 residues. With V trimmed by 3 bases and J by 3 bases, 5 bases remained unmatched. CDR3 sequence (DNA): TGTGCCAGCAGCTCATACAGGGGTTACACTGAAGCTTTCTTT. As protein: CASSSYRGYTEAFF. The whole variable domain, remainder taken from reference TRBV5-6 and TRBJ1-1, is DAGVTQSPTHLIKTRGQQVTLRCSPKSGHDTVSWYQQALGQGPQFIFQYYEEEERQRGNFPDRFSGHQFPNYSSELNVNALLLGDSALYLCASSSYRGYTEAFFGQGTRLTVV.

This chain links TRBV18 with TRBJ2-3; D is possibly TRBD1 (6 bases). The CDR3 is 15 amino acids. V was trimmed by 5 bases and J by 2 bases, leaving 14 bases between them. Germline values: CDR1 KGHSH, CDR2 LQKENI. The CDR3: CASSSFQGITDTQYF. The CDR3, as DNA: TGTGCCAGCTCATCTTTTCAGGGGATCACAGATACGCAGTATTTT.

This rearrangement joins TRBV7-9 to TRBJ1-2, with TRBD1 as a possible D gene (6 bases). Looked up from germline, CDR1 is SEHNR and CDR2 is FQNEAQ (reference sequence). V lost 1 base to trimming and J lost 8 bases, with 14 bases between them. The CDR3 runs 14 residues. The CDR3 here is CASSLGGQGNGYTF. CDR3 DNA sequence: TGTGCCAGCAGCTTAGGAGGCCAGGGGAACGGCTACACCTTC.

This clone has a handful of counts. This sequence joins TRBV18 and TRBJ1-4; no clear D gene. The CDR3 spans 13 residues. In germline, CDR1 is KGHSH, CDR2 LQKENI. The germline V and J ends were trimmed by 3 bases and 8 bases, with 10 bases remaining between them. The CDR3 region has the DNA TGTGCCAGCTCACCCTCGGAGGAAGAAAAACTGTTTTTT. Amino acid sequence: CASSPSEEEKLFF.

The chain carries TRBV25-1 and TRBJ2-3, with TRBD1 matching 8 bases. Trimming took 3 bases from V and 3 from J; bases not matched to a gene: 8. Germline V CDR1 and CDR2: MGHDK, SYGVNS. This CDR3 has 16 residues. This CDR3 reads CASSEMLGQGTDTQYF. In DNA, the CDR3 is TGTGCCAGCAGTGAGATGTTAGGACAGGGAACAGATACGCAGTATTTT. Looking up the rest from reference TRBV25-1 and TRBJ2-3 gives the full variable domain: EADIYQTPRYLVIGTGKKITLECSQTMGHDKMYWYQQDPGMELHLIHYSYGVNSTEKGDLSSESTVSRIRTEHFPLTLESARPSHTSQYLCASSEMLGQGTDTQYFGPGTRLTVL.

The J gene is TRBJ2-7, the V gene TRBV7-9, with 7 bases fitting TRBD1. Germline lookup yields CDR1 SEHNR and CDR2 FQNEAQ (reference sequence). Germline trimming cut 7 bases from V and 2 bases from J; bases unmatched to any gene: 8. The CDR3 covers 14 residues. The CDR3 here is CASTDRDGAYEQYF. As DNA, the CDR3 is TGTGCCAGCACCGACAGGGATGGGGCCTACGAGCAGTACTTC.

This chain connects TRBV5-1 to TRBJ1-1; 7 nucleotides line up with TRBD1. Germline V gene data show CDR1 as SGHRS and CDR2 as YFSETQ. The V segment lost 9 bases and the J segment 4 bases; nucleotides outside the gene matches: 12. This CDR3 spans 14 amino acids. CDR3 in DNA: TGCGCCACCCGGACAGGTGACGGGGCCACTGAAGCTTTCTTT. Translation gives CATRTGDGATEAFF.

This chain uses TRBV18 with TRBJ2-1; tentative D call: TRBD1 (6 bases). Germline loops: CDR1 KGHSH, CDR2 LQKENI. V was clipped by 1 base and J by 4 bases, with 8 bases between them. This CDR3 has 14 residues. The CDR3 protein is CASSPHRDYNEQFF. In DNA form, the CDR3 reads TGTGCCAGCTCACCACACAGGGATTACAATGAGCAGTTCTTC.

The chain couples TRBV5-1 to TRBJ2-4, with a weak D call TRBD2 (5 bases). The CDR3 covers 13 residues. The germline V and J ends were trimmed by 1 base and 3 bases, with 5 bases remaining between them. Looked up from germline, CDR1 is SGHRS and CDR2 is YFSETQ. The chain's CDR3 is CASSLRGKNIQYF. CDR3 sequence (DNA): TGCGCCAGCAGCTTGCGGGGCAAAAACATTCAGTACTTC.

This clone was detected ten times or more. The chain couples TRBV7-9 to TRBJ2-2; D not certain. The CDR3 sequence is 17 residues long. The V end lost 5 bases, the J end lost 0 bases, and 16 bases lay between the germline ends. In germline, CDR1 is SEHNR, CDR2 FQNEAQ (reference sequence). The CDR3 bases are TGTGCCAGCAGCCCCCCGCCCTTGTCAGCGAACACCGGGGAGCTGTTTTTT. Translation: CASSPPPLSANTGELFF.